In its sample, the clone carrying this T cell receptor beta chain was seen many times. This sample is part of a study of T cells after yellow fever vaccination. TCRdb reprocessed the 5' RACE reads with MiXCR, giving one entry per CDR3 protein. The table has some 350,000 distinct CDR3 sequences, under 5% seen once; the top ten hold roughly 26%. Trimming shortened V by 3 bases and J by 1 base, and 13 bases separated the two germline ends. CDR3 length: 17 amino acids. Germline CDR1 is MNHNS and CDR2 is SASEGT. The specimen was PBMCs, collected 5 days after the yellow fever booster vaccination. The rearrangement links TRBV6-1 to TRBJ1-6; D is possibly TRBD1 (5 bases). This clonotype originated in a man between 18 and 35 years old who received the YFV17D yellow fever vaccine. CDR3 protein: CASSDYQGLSYNSPLHF. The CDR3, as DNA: TGTGCCAGCAGTGACTATCAGGGATTATCCTATAATTCACCCCTCCACTTT.